A single sample gave rise to the 4 T cell receptor beta chains below, sequenced in a study of tumor and adjacent non-tumor tissue in lung cancer. This sample's RNA came from whole unsorted tissue. More than 3 cm separated this lung sample from the edge of the tumor. TCRbeta libraries were built with three rounds of nested PCR, modified from ARM-PCR. TCRdb fed the multiplex PCR reads into MiXCR, producing one record per CDR3 protein. The sample has about 110,000 distinct CDR3 sequences; roughly two thirds are singletons. Sequencing input: distant non-tumor lung tissue. The receptors here all came from a man aged 60 to 69 with non-small cell lung cancer.

This clonotype was recorded at least ten times. It is likely a read error, because the conserved phenylalanine at the end of the CDR3 is missing. This chain joins TRBV6-5 and TRBJ2-3; TRBD1 matches at 9 bases. CDR1 is MNHEY and CDR2 is SVGAGI in the germline V gene. With V trimmed by 4 bases and J by 4 bases, 12 bases remained unmatched. The CDR3 loop spans 17 amino acids. The CDR3 loop is CASSSFTGQGGADTQYS. In DNA form, the CDR3 reads TGTGCCAGCAGTTCCTTCACGGGACAGGGAGGAGCAGATACGCAGTATTCT.

The V call is TRBV2, the J call TRBJ1-1; the D is unclear. Trimming removed 7 bases from V and 0 bases from J, with 9 bases in between. CDR1 is SNHLY and CDR2 is FYNNEI in the germline V gene. The CDR3 sequence is 13 residues long. This CDR3 is CASKEGMNTEAFF. The CDR3 nucleotides read TGTGCCAGCAAGGAGGGCATGAACACTGAAGCTTTCTTT.

This clonotype was observed at least ten times. V is TRBV6-2 or TRBV6-3 and J is TRBJ2-6, with D perhaps TRBD1 (5 bases). The length of the CDR3 is 18 residues. CDR1 and CDR2 from the germline V gene are MNHEY and SVGEGT. V shed 2 bases and J shed 0 bases, with 14 bases lying between them. The CDR3 spells CASSYVKGYHSGANVLTF. CDR3 sequence (DNA): TGTGCCAGCAGTTACGTGAAGGGGTACCACTCTGGGGCCAACGTCCTGACTTTC.

In the case of this clonotype: One end of the junction varies from germline; a read error may be responsible. The CDR3 loop reads CGSNIGGYRETQYF. The CDR3 nucleotides are TGTGGCAGCAACATAGGGGGCTACCGAGAGACCCAGTACTTC. The chain employs TRBV12-3 or TRBV12-4 and TRBJ2-5, with 7 positions matching TRBD1. This CDR3 is built from 14 residues.